These 25 T cell receptor beta chains originate from one sample sequenced in a study of blood T cells in healthy people across ages. A sample-barcoded 5' primer and a J-beta primer mix were used in a second PCR of about 6 to 12 cycles. A single record per CDR3 protein comes from TCRdb applying MiXCR to the 5' RACE reads. Here the sample spans roughly 2 million distinct CDR3 sequences, 40% to 55% being singletons. The sample comprised blood. The receptors derive from a woman aged 40 to 55 in good health.

This clonotype was seen a handful of times. This rearrangement joins TRBV5-1 to TRBJ1-1, with D tentatively TRBD1 (6 bases). This CDR3 region has 14 residues. From germline, CDR1 is SGHRS and CDR2 YFSETQ. The V end lost 5 bases, the J end lost 2 bases, and 13 bases lay between the germline ends. For the CDR3, the DNA is TGCGCCAGCAGAAGGGTGGGACAAAACACTGAAGCTTTCTTT. It specifies CASRRVGQNTEAFF.

This chain joins TRBV6-6 and TRBJ2-7; D may correspond to TRBD1 or TRBD2 (5 bases each). CDR1 and CDR2 (germline): MNHNY, SVGAGI (reference sequence). CDR3 length: 14 amino acids. The germline V and J ends were trimmed by 4 bases and 7 bases, with 17 bases remaining between them. The CDR3 here is CASSFGTVTVEQYF. The CDR3 region has the DNA TGTGCCAGCAGTTTCGGGACGGTTACTGTAGAGCAGTACTTC.

J is TRBJ2-3 and V is TRBV10-3; 9 positions agree with TRBD2. In germline, CDR1 is ENHRY, CDR2 SYGVKD. This CDR3 has 17 residues. With V trimmed by 2 bases and J by 3 bases, 9 bases remained unmatched. The CDR3, as DNA: TGTGCCATCAGTGAGAAGGCGGGGGGGCGTTTAACAGATACGCAGTATTTT. This gives the protein CAISEKAGGRLTDTQYF.

The rearrangement joins TRBV6-1 to TRBJ2-7, with TRBD2 matching over 14 bases. V gave up 5 bases and J gave up 7 bases; unmatched junction bases: 16. This CDR3 region has 18 residues. Germline V gene data show CDR1 as MNHNS and CDR2 as SASEGT. Written as DNA, the CDR3 is TGTGCCAGCAGTATCCGACTAGCGGGGGGGAAATGGGGCAATGAGCAGTACTTC. Protein product: CASSIRLAGGKWGNEQYF.

The chain employs TRBV7-8 and TRBJ1-4, with 8 positions matching TRBD1. Trimming at V came to 4 bases and at J to 3 bases, leaving 4 bases not matched to a gene. The CDR3 is 15 residues long. Germline assignment: CDR1 SGHVS and CDR2 FQNEAQ. CDR3 bases: TGTGCCAGCAGCTCGCAGGGGGCGGCTAATGAAAAACTGTTTTTT. Its translation: CASSSQGAANEKLFF.

This clonotype was seen many times. The V call is TRBV29-1, the J call TRBJ2-5; 9 positions agree with TRBD1. Germline loops: CDR1 SQVTM, CDR2 ANQGSEA. The CDR3 is 14 residues long. V gave up 6 bases and J gave up 4 bases; unmatched junction bases: 9. The CDR3 here is CSVPGTGRRETQYF. DNA of the CDR3: TGCAGCGTACCCGGGACAGGGAGGCGAGAGACCCAGTACTTC.

V and J are TRBV20-1 and TRBJ2-1, with D possibly being TRBD2 (7 bases). Between the trimmed V and J ends, which lost 6 bases and 6 bases, there was a span of 18 bases. Germline V CDR1 and CDR2: DFQATT, SNEGSKA (reference sequence). The CDR3 contains 14 residues. The CDR3 coding sequence is TGCAGTGCCCCGCTGGGGGGGGCATTCAATGAGCAGTTCTTC. Amino acid sequence: CSAPLGGAFNEQFF.

J is TRBJ1-1 and V is TRBV12-3 or TRBV12-4; a possible D gene is TRBD1 (6 bases). CDR3 size: 16 residues. V lost 3 bases to trimming and J lost 8 bases, with 22 bases between them. DNA for the CDR3: TGTGCCAGCAGTTTTGGGGCGCGGGGGGCTGTCGGGGAAGCTTTCTTT. Encoded protein: CASSFGARGAVGEAFF.

The V and J genes are TRBV12-3 or TRBV12-4 and TRBJ2-1; D possibly corresponds to TRBD2 (5 bases). Trimming left V 6 bases short and J 10 bases short, with 19 bases between. This CDR3 contains 14 residues. CDR3 in amino acids: CASSVGSLPGEQFF. CDR3 in DNA: TGTGCCAGCAGCGTGGGCTCACTACCGGGGGAGCAGTTCTTC.

The CDR3: CASSLNPDRYNEQFF. The CDR3 coding sequence is TGTGCCAGCAGCTTAAACCCGGACAGGTACAATGAGCAGTTCTTC. The gene calls are TRBV7-3 and TRBJ2-1, with TRBD1 identical over 7 bases. The CDR3 totals 15 residues. V lost 1 base and J lost 4; bases outside the gene matches: 4. The V gene's germline CDR1 is SGHTA and CDR2 FQGTGA.

The table lists this clonotype with a count of one. This sequence joins TRBV11-2 and TRBJ2-3, with TRBD2 matching over 11 bases. The CDR3 covers 14 residues. The germline gives CDR1 SGHAT, CDR2 FQNNGV. The junction had 2 bases not matched to a gene; V was cut back by 4 bases and J by 5 bases. CDR3 sequence reads: CASSSLAGEDTQYF. CDR3 sequence (DNA): TGTGCCAGCAGCTCACTAGCGGGGGAAGATACGCAGTATTTT.

The V gene is TRBV18, the J gene TRBJ2-7, with TRBD1 matching 8 bases. CDR1 and CDR2 from the germline V gene are KGHSH and LQKENI. With 3 bases clipped from V and 5 bases from J, the junction kept 9 bases outside the gene matches. The CDR3 length is 15 residues. In DNA, the CDR3 is TGTGCCAGCTCACCCCTCGGGACAGGAATACACGAGCAGTACTTC. This encodes CASSPLGTGIHEQYF.

As concerns this clonotype: The junction and the germline gene differ at one end; a read error may be behind it. This chain connects TRBV27 to TRBJ1-1; no clear D gene. CDR1 is MNHEY and CDR2 is SMNVEV in the germline V gene (reference sequence). The CDR3 contains 15 residues. The CDR3 DNA follows: TGTGCCAGCAGTCCAGAGACGCACGGGAACGCTGAAGCTTTCTTT. Protein sequence: CASSPETHGNAEAFF.

V usage is TRBV2 and J usage is TRBJ2-5, with D unclear. CDR3 length: 12 amino acids. The V and J ends lost 6 bases and 2 bases respectively, with 7 bases between them. Germline loops: CDR1 SNHLY, CDR2 FYNNEI. Here the CDR3 reads CASRVHQETQYF. The CDR3, as DNA: TGTGCCAGCAGGGTACATCAAGAGACCCAGTACTTC.

The genes are TRBV3-1 and TRBJ2-3, with D possibly matching TRBD2 (6 bases). The germline V and J ends were trimmed by 1 base and 5 bases, with 16 bases remaining between them. The germline CDR1 and CDR2 sequences are LGHDT and YNNKEL (reference sequence). CDR3 length equals 16 residues. In nucleotides, the CDR3 is TGTGCCAGCAGCCAAGGAGGCAGGGAGGATTTAGATACGCAGTATTTT. Its translation: CASSQGGREDLDTQYF.

The rearrangement uses TRBV20-1 and TRBJ1-5, with 9 bases matching TRBD1. CDR3 length: 14 amino acids. The V segment lost 4 bases and the J segment 5 bases; nucleotides outside the gene matches: 6. Per germline, CDR1 DFQATT and CDR2 SNEGSKA (reference sequence). Here the CDR3 DNA reads TGCAGTGCTACCGGGACAGGGTTACATCAGCCCCAGCATTTT. Protein: CSATGTGLHQPQHF.

The rearrangement links TRBV7-9 to TRBJ2-1, with D possibly TRBD1 on 5 matching bases. Germline-derived CDR1 and CDR2 are SEHNR and FQNEAQ (reference sequence). V lost 5 bases and J lost 5, with 16 bases in between. The CDR3 has 15 residues. DNA for the CDR3: TGTGCCAGCAGCCGGAGCAGGGTCCAGGACAATGAGCAGTTCTTC. Encoded protein: CASSRSRVQDNEQFF.

This clonotype was picked up many times. The rearrangement uses TRBV7-2 and TRBJ1-5, with a weak D call TRBD1 (5 bases). Germline CDR1 is SGHTA and CDR2 is FQGNSA. There are 15 residues in the CDR3. With 5 bases removed from V and 7 bases from J, the gap between germline ends came to 18 bases. The CDR3 protein is CASSPQPGAGQPQHF. The CDR3, as DNA: TGTGCCAGCAGCCCCCAACCCGGGGCCGGCCAGCCCCAGCATTTT.

Notes on this clonotype: One end of the junction does not line up with germline, which may come from a read error. The J gene is TRBJ2-1, the V gene TRBV29-1, with TRBD1 matching 8 bases. There are 13 residues in the CDR3. Germline CDR1 reads SQVTM; CDR2 reads ANQGSEA. Here the CDR3 reads CSVVLGTGNERFF. CDR3 sequence (DNA): TGCAGCGTCGTACTAGGGACAGGCAATGAGCGGTTCTTC.

V and J are TRBV12-3 or TRBV12-4 and TRBJ2-1, with D maybe TRBD1 (5 bases). The CDR3 has 15 amino acids. Trimming stripped 5 bases from V and 4 bases from J, with 15 bases between. The CDR3, as DNA: TGTGCCAGCAGTGAGGACATTAGGGTGTACAATGAGCAGTTCTTC. This gives the protein CASSEDIRVYNEQFF.

The chain joins TRBV20-1 to TRBJ2-3; TRBD2 might be the D (7 bases). V shed 5 bases and J shed 1 base, with 13 bases lying between them. This CDR3 region has 14 residues. Germline CDR1 DFQATT, CDR2 SNEGSKA (reference sequence). CDR3 protein: CSAGEGGRTDTQYF. The CDR3 nucleotides read TGCAGTGCTGGGGAGGGGGGCCGCACAGATACGCAGTATTTT.

V usage is TRBV4-2 and J usage is TRBJ2-3; 8 nucleotides align to TRBD1. After removal of 4 bases from V and 4 bases from J, the junction contained 13 bases not matched to a gene. The CDR3 is made up of 17 amino acids. Looked up from germline, CDR1 is LGHNA and CDR2 is YNFKEQ. The chain's CDR3 is CASSLESGQGAPDTQYF. The DNA of the CDR3 is TGTGCCAGCAGCCTTGAATCCGGGCAGGGGGCCCCAGATACGCAGTATTTT.

The chain joins TRBV11-3 to TRBJ2-3, with D possibly matching TRBD2 (6 bases). Trimming pared 2 bases from V and 8 bases from J, leaving 11 bases between. The CDR3 covers 13 residues. Germline lookup yields CDR1 SGHNT and CDR2 YENEEA. CDR3 protein: CASSLKEGGTQYF. The CDR3 region has the DNA TGTGCCAGCAGCTTAAAGGAGGGCGGTACGCAGTATTTT.

There are a few counts of this clonotype. The chain couples TRBV6-2 or TRBV6-3 to TRBJ1-2, with 7 bases lining up with TRBD1. The CDR3 spans 16 residues. In germline, CDR1 is MNHEY, CDR2 SVGEGT. Unmatched junction bases numbered 8, after V lost 0 bases and J lost 4 bases. The CDR3 reads CASSYSARDRSYGYTF. The DNA of the CDR3 is TGTGCCAGCAGTTACTCTGCCCGGGACAGATCCTATGGCTACACCTTC.

The V call is TRBV7-2, the J call TRBJ2-7, with 9 bases fitting TRBD1. The length of the CDR3 is 14 residues. V lost 8 bases and J lost 2; bases outside the gene matches: 7. Germline CDR1 and CDR2: SGHTA and FQGNSA. DNA of the CDR3: TGTGCCAGCGTTCCCGGGACAGGGACCTACGAGCAGTACTTC. This translates into CASVPGTGTYEQYF.